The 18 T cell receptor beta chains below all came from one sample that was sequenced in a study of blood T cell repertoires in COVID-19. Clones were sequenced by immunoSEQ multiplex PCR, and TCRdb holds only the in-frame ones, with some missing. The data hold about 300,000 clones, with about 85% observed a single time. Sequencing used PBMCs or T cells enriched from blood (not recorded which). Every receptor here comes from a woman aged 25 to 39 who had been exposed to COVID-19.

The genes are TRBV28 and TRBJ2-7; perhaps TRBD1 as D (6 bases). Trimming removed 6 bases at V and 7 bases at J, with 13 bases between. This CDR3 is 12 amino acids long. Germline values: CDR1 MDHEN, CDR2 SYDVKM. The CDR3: CASRPRGGEQYF. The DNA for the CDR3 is TGTGCCAGCAGACCCAGGGGTGGGGAGCAGTACTTC.

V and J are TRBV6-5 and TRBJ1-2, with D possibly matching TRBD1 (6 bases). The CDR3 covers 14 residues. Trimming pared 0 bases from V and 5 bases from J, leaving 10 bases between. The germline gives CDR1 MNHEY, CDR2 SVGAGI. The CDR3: CASSYSGGRYGYTF. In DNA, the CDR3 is TGTGCCAGCAGTTACTCGGGGGGGCGGTATGGCTACACCTTC.

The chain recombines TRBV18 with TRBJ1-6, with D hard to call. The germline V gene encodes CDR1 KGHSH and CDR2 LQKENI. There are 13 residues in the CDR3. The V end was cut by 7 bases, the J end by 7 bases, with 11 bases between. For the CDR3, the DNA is TGTGCCAGCTGCCGGGATGACAATTCACCCCTCCACTTT. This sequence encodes CASCRDDNSPLHF.

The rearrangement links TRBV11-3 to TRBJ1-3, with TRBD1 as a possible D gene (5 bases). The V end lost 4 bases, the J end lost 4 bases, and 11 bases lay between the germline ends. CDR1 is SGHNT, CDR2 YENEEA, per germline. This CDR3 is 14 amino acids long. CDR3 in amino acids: CASSSDSYGNTIYF. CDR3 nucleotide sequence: TGTGCCAGCAGCTCCGACAGCTACGGAAACACCATATATTTT.

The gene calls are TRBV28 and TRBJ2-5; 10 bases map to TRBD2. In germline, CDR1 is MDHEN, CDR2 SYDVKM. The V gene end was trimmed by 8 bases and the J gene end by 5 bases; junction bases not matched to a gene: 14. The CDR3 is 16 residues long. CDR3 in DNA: TGTGCCAGCGACCCCAACGAGCGGGGGGGCCGGGAGACCCAGTACTTC. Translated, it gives CASDPNERGGRETQYF.

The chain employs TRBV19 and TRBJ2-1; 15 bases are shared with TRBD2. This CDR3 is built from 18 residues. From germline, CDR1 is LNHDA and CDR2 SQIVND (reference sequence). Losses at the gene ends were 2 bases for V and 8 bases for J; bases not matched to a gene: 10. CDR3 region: CASSIFRGTSGGSHEQFF. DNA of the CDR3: TGTGCCAGTAGTATATTCAGAGGGACTAGCGGGGGGAGTCATGAGCAGTTCTTC.

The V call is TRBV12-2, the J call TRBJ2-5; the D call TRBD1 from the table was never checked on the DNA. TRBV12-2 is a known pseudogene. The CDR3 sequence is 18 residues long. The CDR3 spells CASRSRRLTGSSQETQYF. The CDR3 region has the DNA TGTGCAAGTCGTTCTAGGCGGCTTACAGGGTCCAGTCAAGAGACCCAGTACTTC.

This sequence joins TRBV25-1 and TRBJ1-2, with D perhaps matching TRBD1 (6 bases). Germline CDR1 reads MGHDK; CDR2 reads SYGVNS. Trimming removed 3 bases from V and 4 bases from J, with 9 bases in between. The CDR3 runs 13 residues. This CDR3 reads CASSDRQVYGYTF. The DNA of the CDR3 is TGTGCCAGCAGTGACAGACAGGTCTATGGCTACACCTTC.

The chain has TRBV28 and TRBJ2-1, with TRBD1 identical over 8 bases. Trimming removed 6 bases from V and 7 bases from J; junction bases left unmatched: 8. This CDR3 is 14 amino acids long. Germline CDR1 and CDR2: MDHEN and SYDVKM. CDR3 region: CASSWTGSSNEQFF. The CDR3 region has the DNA TGTGCCAGCAGCTGGACAGGGTCTTCAAATGAGCAGTTCTTC.

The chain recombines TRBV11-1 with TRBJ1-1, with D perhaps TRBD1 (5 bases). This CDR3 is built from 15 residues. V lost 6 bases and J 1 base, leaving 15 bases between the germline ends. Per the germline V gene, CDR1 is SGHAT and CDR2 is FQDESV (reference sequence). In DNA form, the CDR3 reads TGTGCCAGCAGTAGGACAACGGGAGCGAACACTGAAGCTTTCTTT. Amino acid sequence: CASSRTTGANTEAFF.

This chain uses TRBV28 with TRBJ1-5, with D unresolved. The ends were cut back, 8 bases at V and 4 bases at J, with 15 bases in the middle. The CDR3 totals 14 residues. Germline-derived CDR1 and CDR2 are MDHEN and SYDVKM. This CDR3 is CASLRVFKNQPQHF. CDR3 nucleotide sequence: TGTGCCAGCCTGAGGGTGTTCAAGAATCAGCCCCAGCATTTT.

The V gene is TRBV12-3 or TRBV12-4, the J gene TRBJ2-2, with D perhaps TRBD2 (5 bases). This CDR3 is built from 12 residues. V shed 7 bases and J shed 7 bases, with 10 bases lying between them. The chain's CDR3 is CASTGGDGELFF. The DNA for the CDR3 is TGTGCCAGCACTGGAGGTGACGGGGAGCTGTTTTTT.

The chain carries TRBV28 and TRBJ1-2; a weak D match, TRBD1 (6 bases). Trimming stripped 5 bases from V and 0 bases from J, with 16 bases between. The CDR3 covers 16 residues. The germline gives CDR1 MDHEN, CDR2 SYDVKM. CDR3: CASSLQTGDTNYGYTF. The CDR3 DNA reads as TGTGCCAGCAGTCTCCAGACAGGAGATACTAACTATGGCTACACCTTC.

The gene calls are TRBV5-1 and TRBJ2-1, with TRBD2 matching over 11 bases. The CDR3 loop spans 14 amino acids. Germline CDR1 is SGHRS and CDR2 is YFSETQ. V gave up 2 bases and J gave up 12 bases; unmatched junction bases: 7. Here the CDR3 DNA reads TGCGCCAGCAGCTTCGCACTAGCGGGAGTGGGGCAGTTCTTC. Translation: CASSFALAGVGQFF.

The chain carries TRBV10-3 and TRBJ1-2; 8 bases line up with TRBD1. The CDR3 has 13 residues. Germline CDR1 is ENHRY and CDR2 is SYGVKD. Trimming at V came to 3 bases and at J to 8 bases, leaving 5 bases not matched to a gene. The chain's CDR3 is CAISEGQGKGYTF. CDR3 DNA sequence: TGTGCCATCAGTGAAGGACAGGGAAAAGGCTACACCTTC.

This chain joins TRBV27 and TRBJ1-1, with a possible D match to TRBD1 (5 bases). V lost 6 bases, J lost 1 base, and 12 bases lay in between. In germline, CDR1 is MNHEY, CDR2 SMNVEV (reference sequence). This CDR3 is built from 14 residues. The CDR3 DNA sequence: TGTGCCAGCAGCTCCCCAACAGGGAACACTGAAGCTTTCTTT. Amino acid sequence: CASSSPTGNTEAFF.

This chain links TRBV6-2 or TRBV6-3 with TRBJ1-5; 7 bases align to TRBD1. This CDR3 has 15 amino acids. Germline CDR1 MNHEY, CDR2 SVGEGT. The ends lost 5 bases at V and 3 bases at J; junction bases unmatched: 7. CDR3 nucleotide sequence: TGTGCCAGCAGTGCGTATGGGACAGTCAATCAGCCCCAGCATTTT. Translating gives CASSAYGTVNQPQHF.

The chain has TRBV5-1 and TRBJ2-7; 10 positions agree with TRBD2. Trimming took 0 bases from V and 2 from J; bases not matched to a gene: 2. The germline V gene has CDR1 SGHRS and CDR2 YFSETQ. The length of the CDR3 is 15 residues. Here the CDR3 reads CASSLVLAGAYEQYF. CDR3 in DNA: TGCGCCAGCAGCTTGGTGCTAGCGGGGGCCTACGAGCAGTACTTC.